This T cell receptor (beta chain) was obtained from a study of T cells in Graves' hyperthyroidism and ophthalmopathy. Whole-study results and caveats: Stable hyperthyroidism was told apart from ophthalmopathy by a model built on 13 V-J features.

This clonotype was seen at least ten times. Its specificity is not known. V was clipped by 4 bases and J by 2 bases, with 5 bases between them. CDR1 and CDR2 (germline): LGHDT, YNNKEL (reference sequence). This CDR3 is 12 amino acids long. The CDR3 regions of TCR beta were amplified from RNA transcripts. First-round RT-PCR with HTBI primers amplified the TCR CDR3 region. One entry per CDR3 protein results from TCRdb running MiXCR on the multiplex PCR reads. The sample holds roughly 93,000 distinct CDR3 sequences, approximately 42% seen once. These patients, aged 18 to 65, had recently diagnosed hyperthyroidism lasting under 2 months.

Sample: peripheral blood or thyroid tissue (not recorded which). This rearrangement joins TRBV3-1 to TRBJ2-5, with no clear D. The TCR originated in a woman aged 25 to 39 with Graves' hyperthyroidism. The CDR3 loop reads CASSPRQETQYF. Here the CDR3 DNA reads TGTGCCAGCAGCCCCCGGCAAGAGACCCAGTACTTC.